Listed below are T cell receptor beta chains from one sample, sequenced in a study of Graves' ophthalmopathy and Graves' hyperthyroidism. TCRdb processed the multiplex PCR reads anew with MiXCR; each CDR3 protein has one entry. The data show 500,000 to 600,000 distinct CDR3 sequences, roughly 39% seen once. Sequencing input: peripheral blood or thyroid tissue (not recorded which). The receptors come from an adult man with Graves' hyperthyroidism. The CDR3 runs from the conserved cysteine through the conserved F or W. The order of the fields is clone size, J gene, V gene, CDR3 protein. Size tells how often a clone was seen (once, few, many) or the class of an expanded clone, and some rows leave it out.

many | TRBJ2-7 | TRBV11-2 | CASSKGLADFSYEQYF
many | TRBJ1-5 | TRBV2 | CASRGPSSNQPQHF
many | TRBJ2-2 | TRBV12-3/TRBV12-4 | CASSFGTDTGELFF
many | TRBJ1-3 | TRBV29-1 | CSVSSSSGNTIYF
- | - | TRBV9 | CASSVDGRLGNEQFF
- | TRBJ2-3 | TRBV29-1 | CSVGYGVTDTQYF
many | TRBJ1-2 | TRBV29-1 | CSVDARDKLAPYGYTF
many | TRBJ1-1 | TRBV27 | CASSGAASTEAFF
many | TRBJ1-2 | TRBV19 | CASSIDSRGDGGYTF
many | TRBJ2-5 | TRBV20-1 | CSARDPRAGETQYF
many | TRBJ2-7 | TRBV20-1 | CSARDPGETYEQYF
many | TRBJ2-5 | TRBV5-8 | CASSPSGQGYETQYF
once | TRBJ2-2 | TRBV28 | CASSLGVTNTGELFF
- | TRBJ2-7 | TRBV20-1 | CSACTGPSFYEQYF
- | TRBJ2-7 | TRBV7-2 | CASSTLGEDGQYF
many | TRBJ2-5 | TRBV4-1 | CASSHRTGWYQETQYF
many | TRBJ1-1 | TRBV7-9 | CASSLARTVNTEAFF
- | TRBJ1-6 | TRBV25-1 | CASLEPGPDSPLHF
- | TRBJ2-7 | TRBV20-1 | CSARGGGEQYF
few | TRBJ1-2 | TRBV28 | CASSPNADWFNYGYTF
many | TRBJ1-3 | TRBV9 | CASRPYDSGNTIYF
few | TRBJ2-7 | TRBV6-6 | CASSGPSGSVIHEQYF
many | TRBJ1-6 | TRBV14 | CASSQRLRNSPLHF
many | TRBJ1-5 | TRBV9 | CASSEDLNQPQHF
few | TRBJ2-1 | TRBV7-8 | CASSAGGPNEQFF
- | TRBJ2-3 | TRBV5-1 | CASSLGDRTSTDTQYF
- | TRBJ2-5 | TRBV29-1 | CSVAGPQYF
- | TRBJ1-3 | TRBV5-1 | CASSLAAGINTIYF
many | TRBJ2-7 | TRBV20-1 | CSASRRGLYEQYF
- | TRBJ1-2 | TRBV25-1 | CASGDRDRYGYTF
many | TRBJ2-5 | TRBV7-9 | CASSIPGQKETQYF
- | TRBJ1-1 | TRBV2 | CASSEAGSEAFF
many | TRBJ2-5 | TRBV20-1 | CSAHSIGLAGGPSETQYF
- | TRBJ1-6 | TRBV7-8 | CASSLPQTGDNSPLHF
once | TRBJ1-2 | TRBV15 | CATSRDSAHYGYTF
many | TRBJ2-7 | TRBV7-6 | CASSLAGSGSNEQYF
few | TRBJ1-1 | TRBV7-9 | CASSRTSGTGYTEAFF
few | TRBJ2-2 | TRBV11-2 | CASSYDRGNTGELFF
few | - | TRBV2 | CASSERRLAGVDEQFF
- | TRBJ1-1 | TRBV6-1 | CASSEGGMRGANAFF
many | TRBJ1-5 | TRBV2 | CASSGPGDNQPQHF
- | TRBJ2-1 | TRBV29-1 | CSVGYSPYNEQFF
- | TRBJ1-2 | TRBV11-2 | CASSLRMGMGYGYTF
- | TRBJ1-2 | TRBV27 | CASSTSQGDYGYTF
many | TRBJ2-5 | TRBV10-3 | CAISESRSGETQYF
many | TRBJ2-7 | TRBV5-4 | CASSLFGAPYEQYF
few | TRBJ1-1 | TRBV15 | CATSREQGVWTEAFF
many | TRBJ2-7 | TRBV12-3/TRBV12-4 | CASSLQGGGYEQYF
- | TRBJ2-6 | TRBV7-9 | CASSYTRDRRIPGANVLTF
many | TRBJ1-6 | TRBV9 | CASSVGGRNSPLHF
many | TRBJ1-3 | TRBV4-2 | CASSQESTGGSGNTIYF
many | TRBJ1-2 | TRBV20-1 | CSAKDGYTF
many | TRBJ2-7 | TRBV4-1 | CASSQEQAGGREQYF
many | TRBJ1-2 | TRBV7-2 | CASSKSTENYGYTF
many | TRBJ2-2 | TRBV6-5 | CASKIGAGELFF
many | TRBJ2-7 | TRBV12-3/TRBV12-4 | CASSFIPGTGPHEQYF
- | TRBJ2-7 | TRBV14 | CASSQGSGMVSEQYF
many | TRBJ2-5 | TRBV19 | CASSIATGQETQYF
many | TRBJ1-2 | TRBV6-5 | CASSYQTAQGGYTF
many | TRBJ2-5 | TRBV7-2 | CASTPGHAQETQYF